The 6 T cell receptor beta chains presented below share a single source sample, sequenced in a study of high-grade serous ovarian cancer treatment subgroups. Tumor samples were taken before definitive surgery or chemotherapy. Sequencing was performed with immunoSEQ multiplex PCR; in TCRdb, only in-frame clones are kept and a portion is missing. The data show around 15,000 clones, with almost 75% seen just once and 4.5% held by the top ten. The source material was tumor tissue. These receptors were taken from a human donor with high-grade serous ovarian cancer.

The chain combines TRBV20-1 with TRBJ2-3; D ambiguous. Germline loops: CDR1 DFQATT, CDR2 SNEGSKA (reference sequence). V lost 3 bases, J lost 6 bases, and 7 bases lay in between. The CDR3 is 11 residues long. In DNA form, the CDR3 reads TGCAGTGCTAGTTTATCGGATACGCAGTATTTT. Amino acids: CSASLSDTQYF.

CDR3 sequence reads: CASSPWGNTIYF. In DNA, the CDR3 is TGTGCCAGCAGCCCGTGGGGAAACACCATATATTTT. The chain couples TRBV7-2 to TRBJ1-3; unclear D gene. Germline V lookup: CDR1 SGHTA, CDR2 FQGNSA. Trimming took 5 bases from V and 4 from J, leaving 6 bases between them. This CDR3 is 12 amino acids long.

The V and J genes are TRBV6-6 and TRBJ2-1, with 7 nucleotides matching TRBD2. Germline V gene sequence: CDR1 MNHNY, CDR2 SVGAGI (reference sequence). The CDR3 extends over 13 amino acids. J lost 14 bases, V lost 4 bases, and 11 bases had no gene match. For the CDR3, the DNA is TGTGCCAGCAGTTTCGACCTTAGCGGGTCGGAGTTCTTC. Encoded protein: CASSFDLSGSEFF.

The V call is TRBV6-6, the J call TRBJ1-3, with 10 bases aligning to TRBD1. The CDR3 is 15 amino acids. Germline lookup yields CDR1 MNHNY and CDR2 SVGAGI (reference sequence). V shed 6 bases, J shed 4 bases, and the junction held 6 bases outside the gene matches. CDR3: CASRSGTGDGNTIYF. The CDR3 bases are TGTGCCAGCAGGTCCGGGACAGGGGACGGAAACACCATATATTTT.

The chain links TRBV5-1 to TRBJ2-3; D may match TRBD1 or TRBD2 (7 bases each). The germline gives CDR1 SGHRS, CDR2 YFSETQ. The CDR3 runs 16 residues. The V gene lost 1 base and the J gene lost 4 bases, with 16 bases spanning the gap. The CDR3 coding sequence is TGCGCCAGCAGCTTGAGTCCAGGGGGGGGCTCAGATACGCAGTATTTT. As protein: CASSLSPGGGSDTQYF.

The chain uses TRBV5-6 and TRBJ1-2; D call uncertain. This CDR3 is built from 16 residues. The V end was cut by 2 bases, the J end by 2 bases, with 16 bases between. The germline V gene has CDR1 SGHDT and CDR2 YYEEEE. CDR3 sequence reads: CASSFLTVSGNYGYTF. The CDR3, as DNA: TGTGCCAGCAGCTTTTTGACGGTCAGTGGCAACTATGGCTACACCTTC.